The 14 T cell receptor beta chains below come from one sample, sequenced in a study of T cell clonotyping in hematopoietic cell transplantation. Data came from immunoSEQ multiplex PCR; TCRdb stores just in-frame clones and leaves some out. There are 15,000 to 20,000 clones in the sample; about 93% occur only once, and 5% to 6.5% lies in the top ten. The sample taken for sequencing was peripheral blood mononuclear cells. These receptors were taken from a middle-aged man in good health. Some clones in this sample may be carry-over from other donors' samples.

The CDR3 bases are TGTGCTAGTGGCCGAGGGACAGCCAGCTCCTACGAGCAGTACTTC. Translation: CASGRGTASSYEQYF. This chain links TRBV12-5 with TRBJ2-7; TRBD1 aligns across 7 bases. V lost 6 bases and J lost 0; bases outside the gene matches: 8. Looked up from germline, CDR1 is LGHNT and CDR2 is FRNRAP. CDR3 length equals 15 residues.

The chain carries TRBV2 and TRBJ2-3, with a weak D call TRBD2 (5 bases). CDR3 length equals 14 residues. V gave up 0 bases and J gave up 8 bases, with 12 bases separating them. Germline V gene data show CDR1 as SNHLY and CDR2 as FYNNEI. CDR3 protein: CASSEARGRGTQYF. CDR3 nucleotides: TGTGCCAGCAGTGAAGCGCGAGGGAGAGGTACGCAGTATTTT.

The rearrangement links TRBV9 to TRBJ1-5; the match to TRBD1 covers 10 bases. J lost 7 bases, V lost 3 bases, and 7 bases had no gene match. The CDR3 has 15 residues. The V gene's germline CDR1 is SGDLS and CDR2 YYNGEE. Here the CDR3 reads CASSGGQGSQQPQHF. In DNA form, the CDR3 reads TGTGCCAGCAGCGGGGGACAGGGGTCTCAGCAGCCCCAGCATTTT.

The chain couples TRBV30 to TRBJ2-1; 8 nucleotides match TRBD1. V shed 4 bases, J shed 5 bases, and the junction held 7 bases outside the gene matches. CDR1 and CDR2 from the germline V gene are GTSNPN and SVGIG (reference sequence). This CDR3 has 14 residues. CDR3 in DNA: TGTGCCTGGACTGGCAGGGGGCGGGACAATGAGCAGTTCTTC. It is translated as CAWTGRGRDNEQFF.

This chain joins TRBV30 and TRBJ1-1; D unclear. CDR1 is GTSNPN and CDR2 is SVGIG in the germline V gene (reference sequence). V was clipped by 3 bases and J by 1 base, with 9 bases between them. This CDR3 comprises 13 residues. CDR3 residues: CAWSLYRNTEAFF. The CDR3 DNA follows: TGTGCCTGGAGCCTGTACCGGAACACTGAAGCTTTCTTT.

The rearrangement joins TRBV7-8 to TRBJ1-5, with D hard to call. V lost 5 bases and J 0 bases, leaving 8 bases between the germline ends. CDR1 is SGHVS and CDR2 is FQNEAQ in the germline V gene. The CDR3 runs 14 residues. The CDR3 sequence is CASSQPYSNQPQHF. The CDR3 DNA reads TGTGCCAGCAGCCAACCCTATAGCAATCAGCCCCAGCATTTT.

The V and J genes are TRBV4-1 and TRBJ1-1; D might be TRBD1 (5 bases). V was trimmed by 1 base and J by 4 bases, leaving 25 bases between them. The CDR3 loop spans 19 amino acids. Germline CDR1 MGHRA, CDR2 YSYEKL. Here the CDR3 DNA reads TGCGCCAGCAGCCAAGCTCCTGAGAGGGCAGGGAAAGGTGTCACTGAAGCTTTCTTT. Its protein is CASSQAPERAGKGVTEAFF.

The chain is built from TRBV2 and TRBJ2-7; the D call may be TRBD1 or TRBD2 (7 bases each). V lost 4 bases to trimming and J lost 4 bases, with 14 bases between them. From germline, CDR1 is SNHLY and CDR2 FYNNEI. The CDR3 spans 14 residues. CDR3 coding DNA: TGTGCCAGCAGTGGTCAGGGGGGGCGGTACGAGCAGTACTTC. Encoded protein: CASSGQGGRYEQYF.

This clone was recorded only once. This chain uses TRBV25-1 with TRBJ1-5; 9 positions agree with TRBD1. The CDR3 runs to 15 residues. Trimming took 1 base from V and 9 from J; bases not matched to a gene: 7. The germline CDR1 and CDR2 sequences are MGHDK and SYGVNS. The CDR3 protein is CASSESGTGSWPQHF. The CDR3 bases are TGTGCCAGCAGTGAATCTGGGACAGGGAGTTGGCCCCAGCATTTT.

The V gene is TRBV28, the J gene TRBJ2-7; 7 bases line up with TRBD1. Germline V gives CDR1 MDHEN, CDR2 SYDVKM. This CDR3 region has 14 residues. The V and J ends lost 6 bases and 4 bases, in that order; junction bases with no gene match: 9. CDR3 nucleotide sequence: TGTGCCAGCAGCCCCGGGACAGAATATTACGAGCAGTACTTC. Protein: CASSPGTEYYEQYF.

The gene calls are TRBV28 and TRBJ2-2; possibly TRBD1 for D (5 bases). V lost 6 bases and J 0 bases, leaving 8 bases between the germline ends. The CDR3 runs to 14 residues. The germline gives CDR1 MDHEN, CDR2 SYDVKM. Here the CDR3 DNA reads TGTGCCAGCAGCAAGGACACGAACACCGGGGAGCTGTTTTTT. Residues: CASSKDTNTGELFF.

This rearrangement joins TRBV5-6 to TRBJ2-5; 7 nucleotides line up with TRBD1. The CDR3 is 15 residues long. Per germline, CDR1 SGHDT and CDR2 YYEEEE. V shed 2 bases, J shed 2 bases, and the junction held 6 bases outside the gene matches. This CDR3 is CASSFPGGGQETQYF. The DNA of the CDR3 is TGTGCCAGCAGCTTTCCAGGGGGTGGGCAAGAGACCCAGTACTTC.

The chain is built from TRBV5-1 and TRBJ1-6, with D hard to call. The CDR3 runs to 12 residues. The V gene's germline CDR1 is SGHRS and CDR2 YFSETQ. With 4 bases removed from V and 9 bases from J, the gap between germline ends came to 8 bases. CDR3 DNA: TGCGCCAGCAGCGAAGGCCGTTCACCCCTCCACTTT. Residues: CASSEGRSPLHF.

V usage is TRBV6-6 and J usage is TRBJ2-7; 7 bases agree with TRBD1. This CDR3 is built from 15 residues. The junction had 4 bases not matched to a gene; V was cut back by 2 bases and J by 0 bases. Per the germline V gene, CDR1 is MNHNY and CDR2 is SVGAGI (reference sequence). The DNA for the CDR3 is TGTGCCAGCAGTTACCAGGGGGATATCTCCTACGAGCAGTACTTC. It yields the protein CASSYQGDISYEQYF.